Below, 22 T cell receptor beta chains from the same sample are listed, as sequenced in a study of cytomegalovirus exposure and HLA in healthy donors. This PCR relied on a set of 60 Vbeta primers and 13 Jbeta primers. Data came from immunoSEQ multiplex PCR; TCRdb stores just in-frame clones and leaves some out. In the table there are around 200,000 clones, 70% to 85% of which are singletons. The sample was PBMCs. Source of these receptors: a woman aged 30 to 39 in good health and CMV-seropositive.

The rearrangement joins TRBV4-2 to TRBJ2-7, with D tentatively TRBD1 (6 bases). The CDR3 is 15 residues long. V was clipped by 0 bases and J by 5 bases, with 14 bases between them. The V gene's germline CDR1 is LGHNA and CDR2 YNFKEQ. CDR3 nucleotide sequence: TGTGCCAGCAGCCAAGATGGAAGACAGGCCGACGAGCAGTACTTC. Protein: CASSQDGRQADEQYF.

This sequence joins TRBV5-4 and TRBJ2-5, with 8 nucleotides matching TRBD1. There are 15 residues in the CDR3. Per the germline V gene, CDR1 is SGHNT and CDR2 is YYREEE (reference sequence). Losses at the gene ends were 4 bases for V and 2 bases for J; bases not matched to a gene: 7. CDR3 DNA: TGTGCCAGCAGCCAAGATACAGGGGGGCAAGAGACCCAGTACTTC. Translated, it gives CASSQDTGGQETQYF.

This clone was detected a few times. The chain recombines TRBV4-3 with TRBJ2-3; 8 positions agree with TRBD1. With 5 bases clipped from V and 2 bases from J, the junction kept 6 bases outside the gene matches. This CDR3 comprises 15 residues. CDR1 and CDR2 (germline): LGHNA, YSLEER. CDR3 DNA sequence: TGCGCCAGCAGCGACCGGGACAGGCCCACAGATACGCAGTATTTT. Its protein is CASSDRDRPTDTQYF.

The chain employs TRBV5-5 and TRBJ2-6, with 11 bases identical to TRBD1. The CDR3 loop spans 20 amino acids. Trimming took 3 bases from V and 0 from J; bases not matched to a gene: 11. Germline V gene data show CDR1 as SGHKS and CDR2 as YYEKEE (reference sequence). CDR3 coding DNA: TGTGCCAGCAGCTCCGGACAGGGGGCATTCCTAAGCTCTGGGGCCAACGTCCTGACTTTC. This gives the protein CASSSGQGAFLSSGANVLTF.

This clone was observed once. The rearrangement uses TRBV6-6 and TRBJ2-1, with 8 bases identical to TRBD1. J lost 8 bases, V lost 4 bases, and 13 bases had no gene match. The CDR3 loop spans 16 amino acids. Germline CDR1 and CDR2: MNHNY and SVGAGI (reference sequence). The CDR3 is CASSFPDRDEVYEQFF. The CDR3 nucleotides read TGTGCCAGCAGTTTCCCGGACAGGGACGAAGTATATGAGCAGTTCTTC.

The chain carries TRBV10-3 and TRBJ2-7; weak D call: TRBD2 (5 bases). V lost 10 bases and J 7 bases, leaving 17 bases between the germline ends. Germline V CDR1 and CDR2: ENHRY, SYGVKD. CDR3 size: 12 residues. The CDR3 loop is CATRGSPGEQYF. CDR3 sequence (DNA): TGTGCCACCCGAGGGTCACCGGGGGAGCAGTACTTC.

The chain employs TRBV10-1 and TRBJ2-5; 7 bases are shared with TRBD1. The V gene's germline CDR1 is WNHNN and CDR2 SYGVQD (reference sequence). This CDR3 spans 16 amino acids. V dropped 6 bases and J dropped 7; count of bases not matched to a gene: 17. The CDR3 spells CASSTRGQSPLGTQYF. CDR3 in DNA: TGCGCCAGCAGCACACGGGGACAGTCCCCTTTAGGGACCCAGTACTTC.

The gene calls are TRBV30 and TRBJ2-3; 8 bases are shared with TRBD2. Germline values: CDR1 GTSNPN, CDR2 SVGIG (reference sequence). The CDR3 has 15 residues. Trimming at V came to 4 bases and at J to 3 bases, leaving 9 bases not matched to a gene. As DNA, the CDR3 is TGTGCCTGGACACTGAGCGGGAGTTATACAGATACGCAGTATTTT. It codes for CAWTLSGSYTDTQYF.

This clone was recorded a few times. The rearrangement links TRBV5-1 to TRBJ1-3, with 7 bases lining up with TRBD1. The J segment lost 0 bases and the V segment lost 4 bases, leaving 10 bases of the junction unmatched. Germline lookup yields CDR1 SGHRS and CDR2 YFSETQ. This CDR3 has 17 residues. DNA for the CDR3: TGCGCCAGCAGCGTAGGGACCGGGACAGCCTCTGGAAACACCATATATTTT. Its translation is CASSVGTGTASGNTIYF.

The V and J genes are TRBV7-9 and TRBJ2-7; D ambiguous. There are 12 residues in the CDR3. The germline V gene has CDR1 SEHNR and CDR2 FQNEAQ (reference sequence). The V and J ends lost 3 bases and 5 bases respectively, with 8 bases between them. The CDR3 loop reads CASSFKEDEQYF. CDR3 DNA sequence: TGTGCCAGCAGCTTTAAAGAGGACGAGCAGTACTTC.

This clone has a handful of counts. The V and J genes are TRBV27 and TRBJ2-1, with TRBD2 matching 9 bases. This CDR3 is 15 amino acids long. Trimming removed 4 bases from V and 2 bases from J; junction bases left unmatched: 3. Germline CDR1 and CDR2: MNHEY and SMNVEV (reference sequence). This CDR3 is CASSSSGIPYNEQFF. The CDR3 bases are TGTGCCAGCAGTTCTAGCGGGATCCCCTACAATGAGCAGTTCTTC.

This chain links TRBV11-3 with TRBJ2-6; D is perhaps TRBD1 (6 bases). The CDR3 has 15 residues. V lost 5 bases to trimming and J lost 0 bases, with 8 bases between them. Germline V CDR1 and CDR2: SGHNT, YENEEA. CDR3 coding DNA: TGTGCCAGCAGCCCGGGACACTCTGGGGCCAACGTCCTGACTTTC. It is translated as CASSPGHSGANVLTF.

The CDR3 is CASSQQGGEGLADTQYF. CDR3 nucleotides: TGCGCCAGCAGCCAACAGGGTGGGGAGGGCCTGGCAGATACGCAGTATTTT. This chain uses TRBV4-1 with TRBJ2-3, with 7 nucleotides matching TRBD2. V trimming: 2 bases; J trimming: 4 bases; junction bases outside the gene matches: 12. The CDR3 consists of 17 residues. Germline V gene data show CDR1 as MGHRA and CDR2 as YSYEKL.

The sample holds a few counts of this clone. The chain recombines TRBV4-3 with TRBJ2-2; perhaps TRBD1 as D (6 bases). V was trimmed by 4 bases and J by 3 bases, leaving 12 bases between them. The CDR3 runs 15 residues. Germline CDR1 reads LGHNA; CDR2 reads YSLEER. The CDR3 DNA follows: TGCGCCAGCAGCCCCCTTGGACAGTACACCGGGGAGCTGTTTTTT. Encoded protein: CASSPLGQYTGELFF.

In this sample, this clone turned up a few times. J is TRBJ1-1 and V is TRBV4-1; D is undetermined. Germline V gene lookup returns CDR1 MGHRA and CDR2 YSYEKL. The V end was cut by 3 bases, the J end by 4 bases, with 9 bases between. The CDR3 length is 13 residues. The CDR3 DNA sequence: TGCGCCAGCAGCCAGGGAGGGTTCACTGAAGCTTTCTTT. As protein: CASSQGGFTEAFF.

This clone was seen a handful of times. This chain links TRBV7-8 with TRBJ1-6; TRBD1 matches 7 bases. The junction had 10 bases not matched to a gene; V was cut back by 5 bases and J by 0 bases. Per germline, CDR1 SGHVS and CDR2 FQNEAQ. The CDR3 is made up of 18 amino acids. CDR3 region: CASSPDRAPSSYNSPLHF. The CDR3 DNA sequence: TGTGCCAGCAGCCCCGACAGGGCACCGAGCTCCTATAATTCACCCCTCCACTTT.

Here the CDR3 reads CASSERAGGSGNTIYF. The DNA for the CDR3 is TGTGCCAGCAGCGAGCGGGCGGGAGGTAGTGGAAACACCATATATTTT. The chain uses TRBV9 and TRBJ1-3; unclear D gene. The V gene's germline CDR1 is SGDLS and CDR2 YYNGEE. Trimming left V 3 bases short and J 3 bases short, with 16 bases between. The CDR3 covers 16 residues.

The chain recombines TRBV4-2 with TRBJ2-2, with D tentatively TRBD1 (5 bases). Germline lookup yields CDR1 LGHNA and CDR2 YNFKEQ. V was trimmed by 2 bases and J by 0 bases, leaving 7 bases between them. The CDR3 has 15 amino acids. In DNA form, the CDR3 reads TGTGCCAGCAGCCAACAGGGTCCGAACACCGGGGAGCTGTTTTTT. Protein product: CASSQQGPNTGELFF.

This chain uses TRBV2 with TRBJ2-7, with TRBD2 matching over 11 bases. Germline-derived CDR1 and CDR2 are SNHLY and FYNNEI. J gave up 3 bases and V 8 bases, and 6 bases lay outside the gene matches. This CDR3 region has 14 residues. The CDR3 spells CASWTGTSGYEQYF. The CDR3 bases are TGTGCCAGCTGGACCGGGACTAGCGGCTACGAGCAGTACTTC. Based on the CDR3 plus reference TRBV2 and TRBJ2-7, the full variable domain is EPEVTQTPSHQVTQMGQEVILRCVPISNHLYFYWYRQILGQKVEFLVSFYNNEISEKSEIFDDQFSVERPDGSNFTLKIRSTKLEDSAMYFCASWTGTSGYEQYFGPGTRLTVT.

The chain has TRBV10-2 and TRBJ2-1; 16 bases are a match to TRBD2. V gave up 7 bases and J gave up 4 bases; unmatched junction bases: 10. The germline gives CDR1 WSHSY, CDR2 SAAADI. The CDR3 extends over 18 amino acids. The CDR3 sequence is CASIDSPGLAGGYNEQFF. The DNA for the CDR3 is TGCGCCAGCATTGACTCTCCGGGACTAGCGGGAGGGTACAATGAGCAGTTCTTC.

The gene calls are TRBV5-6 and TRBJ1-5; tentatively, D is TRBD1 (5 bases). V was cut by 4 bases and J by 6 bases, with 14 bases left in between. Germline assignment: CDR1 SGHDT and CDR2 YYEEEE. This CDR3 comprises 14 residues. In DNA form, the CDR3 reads TGTGCCAGCAGCCCCTCGGGGGGTGGTCAGCCCCAGCATTTT. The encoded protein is CASSPSGGGQPQHF.

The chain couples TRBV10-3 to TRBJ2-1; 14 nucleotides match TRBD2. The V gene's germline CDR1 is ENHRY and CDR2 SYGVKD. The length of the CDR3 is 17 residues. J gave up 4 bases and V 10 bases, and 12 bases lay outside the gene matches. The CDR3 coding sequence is TGTGCCACTACGACTAGCGGGAGGGGTTCTAAGTACAATGAGCAGTTCTTC. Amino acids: CATTTSGRGSKYNEQFF.